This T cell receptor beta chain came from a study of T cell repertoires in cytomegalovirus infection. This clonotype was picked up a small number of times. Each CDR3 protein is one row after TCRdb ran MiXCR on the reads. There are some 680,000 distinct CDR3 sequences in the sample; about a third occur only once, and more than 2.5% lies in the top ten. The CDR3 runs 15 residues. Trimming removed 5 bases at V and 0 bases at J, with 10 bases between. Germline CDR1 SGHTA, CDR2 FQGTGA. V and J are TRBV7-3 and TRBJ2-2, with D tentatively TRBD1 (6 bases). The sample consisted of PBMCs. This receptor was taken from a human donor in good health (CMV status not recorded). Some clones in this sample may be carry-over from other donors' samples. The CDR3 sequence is CASSTGTPNTGELFF. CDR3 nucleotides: TGTGCCAGCAGCACTGGGACACCGAACACCGGGGAGCTGTTTTTT.